The 14 T cell receptor beta chains reported below all come from one sample, sequenced in a study of human T cells and chemical hapten exposure. Sample time point: pre-sensitization, week 0. Noted treatment: therapeutic diphenylcyclopropenone sensitization with weekly scalp DPC. TCRdb recomputed calls from the RACE reads with MiXCR, one row per CDR3 protein. Among a few hundred thousand distinct CDR3 sequences listed, about 8.6% were seen once. The material sequenced was whole blood, taken in connection with sensitization to the hapten diphenylcyclopropenone (DPC). All receptors come from a woman in her thirties or forties with alopecia areata. Some clones in this sample may be carry-over from other donors' samples.

This clonotype has just a few counts. This sequence joins TRBV7-2 and TRBJ2-5; no firm D call. The CDR3 extends over 11 amino acids. Germline V gene sequence: CDR1 SGHTA, CDR2 FQGNSA. V lost 4 bases to trimming and J lost 9 bases, with 9 bases between them. DNA of the CDR3: TGTGCCAGCAGCTCCCCTGGGGCCCAGTACTTC. It encodes CASSSPGAQYF.

The V call is TRBV6-5, the J call TRBJ2-1; D remains ambiguous. V dropped 6 bases and J dropped 9 bases, with 18 bases sitting between them. The germline V gene encodes CDR1 MNHEY and CDR2 SVGAGI. The CDR3 has 14 amino acids. CDR3 sequence (DNA): TGTGCCAGCAGCCCAACATCCCAGTTTAGTGAGCAGTTCTTC. This codes for CASSPTSQFSEQFF.

This clonotype was seen more than once but under ten times. This chain's CDR3 is CASSPGPNGELFF. CDR3 sequence (DNA): TGTGCCAGCAGCCCCGGGCCTAACGGGGAGCTGTTTTTT. This chain uses TRBV7-3 with TRBJ2-2; D is ambiguous. Germline V CDR1 and CDR2: SGHTA, FQGTGA. This CDR3 spans 13 amino acids. Trimming cost V 5 bases and J 7 bases, with 11 bases left between them.

This clonotype was observed at least ten times. V is TRBV5-1 and J is TRBJ2-3; D uncertain. Germline V gives CDR1 SGHRS, CDR2 YFSETQ. V lost 4 bases to trimming and J lost 1 base, with 16 bases between them. The CDR3 spans 16 residues. In DNA, the CDR3 is TGCGCCAGCAGCCCCCTTCCATACCCCGGCACAGATACGCAGTATTTT. This codes for CASSPLPYPGTDTQYF. The variable domain in full, completed from reference TRBV5-1 and TRBJ2-3, reads KAGVTQTPRYLIKTRGQQVTLSCSPISGHRSVSWYQQTPGQGLQFLFEYFSETQRNKGNFPGRFSGRQFSNSRSEMNVSTLELGDSALYLCASSPLPYPGTDTQYFGPGTRLTVL.

The chain carries TRBV6-5 and TRBJ1-1, with D possibly TRBD1 on 6 matching bases. Germline assignment: CDR1 MNHEY and CDR2 SVGAGI. The CDR3 loop spans 14 amino acids. The ends were cut back, 7 bases at V and 5 bases at J, with 17 bases in the middle. The DNA for the CDR3 is TGTGCCAGCACTTCGGGGGGGCTGAGGACTGAAGCTTTCTTT. As protein: CASTSGGLRTEAFF.

V is TRBV7-8 and J is TRBJ2-1, with D possibly called TRBD1 or TRBD2 (5 bases each). V lost 5 bases and J lost 8, with 19 bases in between. The CDR3 covers 15 residues. CDR1 is SGHVS and CDR2 is FQNEAQ in the germline V gene. CDR3 sequence (DNA): TGTGCCAGCAGCAGATATGAGGGGTTCGTCGATGAGCAGTTCTTC. Its protein product is CASSRYEGFVDEQFF.

The chain is built from TRBV4-1 and TRBJ2-7; 7 nucleotides agree with TRBD2. The CDR3 has 15 residues. CDR1 MGHRA and CDR2 YSYEKL come from the germline V gene. V shed 4 bases and J 3 bases; nucleotides not matched to a gene: 9. CDR3 region: CASSRGLGIDYEQYF. Here the CDR3 DNA reads TGCGCCAGCAGCCGCGGACTAGGCATTGACTACGAGCAGTACTTC.

This clonotype was counted between two and nine times. The chain joins TRBV4-1 to TRBJ1-4; D perhaps matches TRBD1 (6 bases). Trimming took off 0 bases at V and 7 bases at J, with 12 bases between the two ends. In germline, CDR1 is MGHRA, CDR2 YSYEKL. This CDR3 is built from 15 residues. In DNA form, the CDR3 reads TGCGCCAGCAGCCAAGACGGGAGGGGGGCTGAAAAACTGTTTTTT. Protein sequence: CASSQDGRGAEKLFF.

This clonotype has just a few counts. This chain connects TRBV15 to TRBJ2-6, with 7 bases identical to TRBD1. Unmatched junction bases numbered 10, after V lost 4 bases and J lost 4 bases. The CDR3 consists of 17 residues. From germline, CDR1 is LNHNV and CDR2 YYDKDF (reference sequence). The CDR3 spells CATSINRGLLGANVLTF. The CDR3 DNA follows: TGTGCCACCAGCATTAACAGGGGTCTGCTGGGGGCCAACGTCCTGACTTTC.

This clonotype was found a few times. CDR3 coding DNA: TGTGCCAGCAGTTCCAACCCAGGGAGGGGGGGTGAAAAACTGTTTTTT. Translation gives CASSSNPGRGGEKLFF. The gene calls are TRBV6-5 and TRBJ1-4; TRBD1 is a possible D gene (6 bases). V lost 4 bases to trimming and J lost 7 bases, with 19 bases between them. Germline V gene data show CDR1 as MNHEY and CDR2 as SVGAGI. CDR3 size: 16 residues.

This chain uses TRBV4-1 with TRBJ1-6, with D possibly TRBD1 on 6 matching bases. This CDR3 has 18 amino acids. From germline, CDR1 is MGHRA and CDR2 YSYEKL. V lost 1 base and J 14 bases, leaving 27 bases between the germline ends. The DNA for the CDR3 is TGCGCCAGCAGCCAAGCCCCTTCAGGGGTCCTCCTTCAATTCGCCCTCCACTTT. It yields the protein CASSQAPSGVLLQFALHF.

The chain joins TRBV28 to TRBJ2-7, with D possibly TRBD2 on 5 matching bases. CDR3 length: 12 residues. Germline-derived CDR1 and CDR2 are MDHEN and SYDVKM. Trimming pared 7 bases from V and 4 bases from J, leaving 11 bases between. For the CDR3, the DNA is TGTGCCAGCACCAACGTAGCGTACGAGCAGTACTTC. Residues: CASTNVAYEQYF. Full variable domain (outside the CDR3, taken from reference TRBV28 and TRBJ2-7): DVKVTQSSRYLVKRTGEKVFLECVQDMDHENMFWYRQDPGLGLRLIYFSYDVKMKEKGDIPEGYSVSREKKERFSLILESASTNQTSMYLCASTNVAYEQYFGPGTRLTVT.

This clonotype has at least ten counts. The chain carries TRBV28 and TRBJ1-4; TRBD1 agrees at 7 bases. V shed 2 bases and J 4 bases; nucleotides not matched to a gene: 4. The CDR3 consists of 15 residues. Germline loops: CDR1 MDHEN, CDR2 SYDVKM. The CDR3 DNA follows: TGTGCCAGCAGTTTAGTGGGACAGAGTAATGAAAAACTGTTTTTT. Translating gives CASSLVGQSNEKLFF.

This chain uses TRBV7-8 with TRBJ2-7, with no clear D. Germline-derived CDR1 and CDR2 are SGHVS and FQNEAQ. CDR3 length: 14 amino acids. The germline V and J ends were trimmed by 6 bases and 4 bases, with 16 bases remaining between them. This chain's CDR3 is CASRHLAPSYEQYF. The CDR3, as DNA: TGTGCCAGCAGACATCTTGCACCATCTTACGAGCAGTACTTC.